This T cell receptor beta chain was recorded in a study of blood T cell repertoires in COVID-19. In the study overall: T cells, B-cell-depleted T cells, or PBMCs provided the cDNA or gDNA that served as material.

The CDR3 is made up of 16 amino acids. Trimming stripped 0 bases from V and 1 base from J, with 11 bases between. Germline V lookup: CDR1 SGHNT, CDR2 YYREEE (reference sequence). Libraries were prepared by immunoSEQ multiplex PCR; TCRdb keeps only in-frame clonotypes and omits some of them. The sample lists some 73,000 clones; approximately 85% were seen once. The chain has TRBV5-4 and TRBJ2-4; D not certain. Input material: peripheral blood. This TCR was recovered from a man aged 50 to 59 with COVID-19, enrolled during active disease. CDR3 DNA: TGTGCCAGCAGCTTGGCCGGAGATAGGGCCAAAAACATTCAGTACTTC. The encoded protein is CASSLAGDRAKNIQYF.